Each of the 3 T cell receptor beta chains below was sequenced from the same sample in a study of T cell changes during pregnancy in multiple sclerosis. Assay: immunoSEQ multiplex PCR; the TCRdb copy retains only in-frame clones and omits some. The table records more than 60,000 clones, roughly nine tenths of them present only once. The sequencing used peripheral blood, collected before pregnancy. The receptors originated from a female donor with multiple sclerosis, enrolled in a pregnancy study.

The table lists this clone with a count of one. The chain carries TRBV27 and TRBJ2-2, with no clear D. The CDR3 is 14 residues long. Per germline, CDR1 MNHEY and CDR2 SMNVEV (reference sequence). V lost 3 bases and J 2 bases, leaving 7 bases between the germline ends. The chain's CDR3 is CASSFLGNTGELFF. The DNA for the CDR3 is TGTGCCAGCAGTTTCCTCGGTAACACCGGGGAGCTGTTTTTT.

This chain links TRBV11-2 with TRBJ1-2; D ambiguous. V was shortened by 4 bases and J by 6 bases, with 12 bases between the two germline ends. CDR1 is SGHAT, CDR2 FQNNGV, per germline. The CDR3 sequence is 13 residues long. Here the CDR3 reads CASSSKYEDGYTF. The CDR3 coding sequence is TGTGCCAGCAGCTCTAAATACGAGGATGGCTACACCTTC. Complete variable domain (other parts from reference TRBV11-2 and TRBJ1-2): EAGVAQSPRYKIIEKRQSVAFWCNPISGHATLYWYQQILGQGPKLLIQFQNNGVVDDSQLPKDRFSAERLKGVDSTLKIQPAKLEDSAVYLCASSSKYEDGYTFGSGTRLTVV.

This clone showed up just a few times. The gene calls are TRBV7-9 and TRBJ1-2; unclear D gene. V lost 3 bases and J lost 4, with 3 bases in between. CDR1 SEHNR and CDR2 FQNEAQ come from the germline V gene (reference sequence). This CDR3 region has 11 residues. CDR3 in DNA: TGTGCCAGCAGCTTCGGCTATGGCTACACCTTC. It encodes CASSFGYGYTF. Full variable domain (missing parts from reference TRBV7-9 and TRBJ1-2): DTGVSQNPRHKITKRGQNVTFRCDPISEHNRLYWYRQTLGQGPEFLTYFQNEAQLEKSRLLSDRFSAERPKGSFSTLEIQRTEQGDSAMYLCASSFGYGYTFGSGTRLTVV.